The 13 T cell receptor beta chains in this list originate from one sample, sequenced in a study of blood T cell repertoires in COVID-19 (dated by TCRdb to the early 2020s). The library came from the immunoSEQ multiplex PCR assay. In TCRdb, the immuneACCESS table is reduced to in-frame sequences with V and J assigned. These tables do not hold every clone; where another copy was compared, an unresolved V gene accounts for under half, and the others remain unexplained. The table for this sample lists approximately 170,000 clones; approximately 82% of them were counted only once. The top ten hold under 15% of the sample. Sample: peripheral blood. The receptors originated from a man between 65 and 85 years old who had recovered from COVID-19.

DNA for the CDR3: TGTGCCACCAGCAGAGCCCTCTCCAATCAGCCCCAGCATTTT. Translation: CATSRALSNQPQHF. The V call is TRBV15, the J call TRBJ1-5; D not resolved. Germline CDR1 and CDR2: LNHNV and YYDKDF (reference sequence). The germline V and J ends were trimmed by 1 base and 3 bases, with 7 bases remaining between them. The CDR3 has 14 amino acids.

CDR3 in DNA: TGCAGTGACCCCGCCAGCTATGGCTACACCTTC. Encoded protein: CSDPASYGYTF. V gene TRBV20-1 combines with J gene TRBJ1-2; unclear D gene. The V end lost 7 bases, the J end lost 4 bases, and 10 bases lay between the germline ends. The CDR3 spans 11 residues. CDR1 and CDR2 from the germline V gene are DFQATT and SNEGSKA (reference sequence).

CDR3 region: CASRHGQGVGTGELFF. CDR3 nucleotide sequence: TGTGCCAGCAGACACGGACAGGGTGTAGGCACCGGGGAGCTGTTTTTT. The chain joins TRBV5-4 to TRBJ2-2, with 8 bases aligning to TRBD1. The length of the CDR3 is 16 residues. With V trimmed by 5 bases and J by 4 bases, 10 bases remained unmatched. CDR1 is SGHNT, CDR2 YYREEE, per germline (reference sequence). Full variable domain (outside the CDR3, taken from reference TRBV5-4 and TRBJ2-2): ETGVTQSPTHLIKTRGQQVTLRCSSQSGHNTVSWYQQALGQGPQFIFQYYREEENGRGNFPPRFSGLQFPNYSSELNVNALELDDSALYLCASRHGQGVGTGELFFGEGSRLTVL.

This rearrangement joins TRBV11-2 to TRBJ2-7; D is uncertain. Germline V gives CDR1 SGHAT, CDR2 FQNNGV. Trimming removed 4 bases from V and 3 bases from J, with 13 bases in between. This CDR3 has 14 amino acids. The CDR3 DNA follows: TGTGCCAGCAGCTCGAATAACAGAGACTACGAGCAGTACTTC. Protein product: CASSSNNRDYEQYF.

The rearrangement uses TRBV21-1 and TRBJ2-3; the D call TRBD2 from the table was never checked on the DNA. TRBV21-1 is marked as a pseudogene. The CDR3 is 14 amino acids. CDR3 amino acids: CARAVSGSTDTQYF. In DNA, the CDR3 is TGTGCCAGGGCTGTCAGCGGAAGCACAGATACGCAGTATTTT.

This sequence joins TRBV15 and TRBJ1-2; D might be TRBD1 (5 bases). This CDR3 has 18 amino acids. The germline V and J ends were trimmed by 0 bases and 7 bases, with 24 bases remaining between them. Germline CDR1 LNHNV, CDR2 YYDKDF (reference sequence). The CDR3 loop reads CATSRDLGFGGGQGGYTF. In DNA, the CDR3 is TGTGCCACCAGCAGAGATTTGGGGTTCGGGGGAGGTCAAGGTGGCTACACCTTC.

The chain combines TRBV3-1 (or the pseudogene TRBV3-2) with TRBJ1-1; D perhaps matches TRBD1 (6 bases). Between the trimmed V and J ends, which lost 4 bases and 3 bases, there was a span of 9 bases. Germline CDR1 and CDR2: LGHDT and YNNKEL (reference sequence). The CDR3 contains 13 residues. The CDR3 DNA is TGTGCCAGCAGCCCCGGGACATACACTGAAGCTTTCTTT. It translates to CASSPGTYTEAFF.

CDR3 loop: CASSPQVLANYGYTF. The CDR3 region has the DNA TGTGCCAGCAGCCCACAAGTGCTAGCTAACTATGGCTACACCTTC. The chain links TRBV13 to TRBJ1-2, with D unresolved. The CDR3 contains 15 residues. CDR1 and CDR2 (germline): PRHDT, FYEKMQ (reference sequence). Between the trimmed V and J ends, which lost 5 bases and 0 bases, there was a span of 13 bases.

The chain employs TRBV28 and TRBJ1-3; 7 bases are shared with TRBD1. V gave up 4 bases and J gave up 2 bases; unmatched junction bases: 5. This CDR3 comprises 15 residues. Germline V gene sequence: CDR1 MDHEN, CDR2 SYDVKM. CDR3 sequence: CASSYKRGPGNTIYF. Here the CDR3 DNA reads TGTGCCAGCAGTTACAAAAGGGGGCCTGGAAACACCATATATTTT. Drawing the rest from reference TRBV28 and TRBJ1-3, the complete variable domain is DVKVTQSSRYLVKRTGEKVFLECVQDMDHENMFWYRQDPGLGLRLIYFSYDVKMKEKGDIPEGYSVSREKKERFSLILESASTNQTSMYLCASSYKRGPGNTIYFGEGSWLTVV.

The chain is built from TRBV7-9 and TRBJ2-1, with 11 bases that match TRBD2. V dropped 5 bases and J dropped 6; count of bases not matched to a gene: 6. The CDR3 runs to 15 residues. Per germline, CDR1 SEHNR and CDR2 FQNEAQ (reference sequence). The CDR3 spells CASSPLAGGLNEQFF. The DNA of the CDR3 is TGTGCCAGCAGCCCGCTAGCGGGAGGCCTCAATGAGCAGTTCTTC.

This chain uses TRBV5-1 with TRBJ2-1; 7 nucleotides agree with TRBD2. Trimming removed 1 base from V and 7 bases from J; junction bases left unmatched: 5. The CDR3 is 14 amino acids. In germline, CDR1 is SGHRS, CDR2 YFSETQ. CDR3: CASSLSGNSNEQFF. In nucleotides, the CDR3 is TGCGCCAGCAGCTTGAGCGGGAATTCAAATGAGCAGTTCTTC.

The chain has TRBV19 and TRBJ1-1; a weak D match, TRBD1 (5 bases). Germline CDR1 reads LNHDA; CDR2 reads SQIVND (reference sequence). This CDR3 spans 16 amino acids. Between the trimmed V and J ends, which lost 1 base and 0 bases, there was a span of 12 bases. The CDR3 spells CASSIVGGDLNTEAFF. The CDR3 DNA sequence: TGTGCCAGTAGTATAGTCGGGGGGGATTTGAACACTGAAGCTTTCTTT.

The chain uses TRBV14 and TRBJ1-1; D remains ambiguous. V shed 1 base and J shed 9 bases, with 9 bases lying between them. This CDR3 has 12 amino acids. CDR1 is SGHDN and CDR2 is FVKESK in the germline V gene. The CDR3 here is CASSQGASQAFF. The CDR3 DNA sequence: TGTGCCAGCAGCCAAGGAGCCTCTCAAGCTTTCTTT.